Listed here are 18 T cell receptor beta chains from one sample, sequenced in a study of T cell repertoires in cytomegalovirus infection (dated by TCRdb to between 2017 and 2020). The instrument given in TCRdb is Illumina HiSeq 1500. TCRdb reran the public reads through fastp at Q25 and MiXCR, keeping productive beta chains. Records with the same CDR3 protein are collapsed into one entry carrying the most frequent genes and DNA. This sample holds some 130,000 distinct CDR3 sequences; approximately 9.2% were observed only once. The leading ten clones occupy roughly a tenth of the sample. Sample: PBMCs. Source of these receptors: a human donor in good health (CMV status not recorded). Some clones in this sample may be carry-over from other donors' samples.

Ten or more counts support this clonotype. The gene calls are TRBV11-2 and TRBJ2-1; D is undetermined. Germline V gene data show CDR1 as SGHAT and CDR2 as FQNNGV. The CDR3 sequence is 13 residues long. Trimming shortened V by 8 bases and J by 0 bases, and 8 bases separated the two germline ends. In nucleotides, the CDR3 is TGTGCCAGCCATGCAGGCTCCTACAATGAGCAGTTCTTC. It codes for CASHAGSYNEQFF.

This clonotype was observed many times. The V gene is TRBV7-2, the J gene TRBJ2-1, with D possibly TRBD2 on 6 matching bases. CDR3 size: 15 residues. Germline V gives CDR1 SGHTA, CDR2 FQGNSA. V was cut by 8 bases and J by 4 bases, with 18 bases left in between. CDR3 coding DNA: TGTGCCAGCGGGGGGAAAACAGGAACATACAATGAGCAGTTCTTC. Translated: CASGGKTGTYNEQFF.

This clonotype was seen ten or more times. The genes are TRBV27 and TRBJ1-6; D possibly corresponds to TRBD1 (6 bases). CDR3 length equals 17 residues. The germline CDR1 and CDR2 sequences are MNHEY and SMNVEV (reference sequence). V lost 5 bases, J lost 4 bases, and 18 bases lay in between. CDR3 DNA: TGTGCCAGCAGTCAGACAGGCCCGGGGGGTTATAATTCACCCCTCCACTTT. Protein: CASSQTGPGGYNSPLHF.

On this clonotype itself: A much larger clone differs from this one at a single base, so this may be a read error. The gene calls are TRBV7-9 and TRBJ1-1; D possibly corresponds to TRBD1 (5 bases). This CDR3 has 14 amino acids. In germline, CDR1 is SEHNR, CDR2 FQNEAQ (reference sequence). For the CDR3, the DNA is TGTGCCAGCTGCTTAATCCAGGGCGAATCTGAAGCTTTCTTT. Protein sequence: CASCLIQGESEAFF.

The chain carries TRBV29-1 and TRBJ1-5; the match to TRBD1 covers 7 bases. After removal of 4 bases from V and 4 bases from J, the junction contained 4 bases not matched to a gene. Germline CDR1 SQVTM, CDR2 ANQGSEA. The CDR3 has 13 amino acids. CDR3: CSVVDRVNQPQHF. The DNA for the CDR3 is TGCAGCGTTGTAGACAGGGTAAATCAGCCCCAGCATTTT.

The chain carries TRBV6-6 and TRBJ2-2; D is unresolved. The CDR3 is made up of 15 amino acids. V was cut by 6 bases and J by 4 bases, with 15 bases left in between. Germline V gene sequence: CDR1 MNHNY, CDR2 SVGAGI (reference sequence). CDR3 coding DNA: TGTGCCAGCAGCCCAGGCTCAGCCGGCACCGGGGAGCTGTTTTTT. As protein: CASSPGSAGTGELFF.

This clonotype was seen at least ten times. CDR3: CASWQGIGGYTF. CDR3 bases: TGTGCCAGCTGGCAGGGGATTGGTGGCTACACCTTC. This rearrangement joins TRBV12-3 or TRBV12-4 to TRBJ1-2, with D possibly being TRBD1 (6 bases). This CDR3 comprises 12 residues. V was pared by 8 bases and J by 7 bases, with 14 bases between.

This clonotype was seen a few times. The chain couples TRBV7-3 to TRBJ1-1; possible D gene TRBD1, 6 bases. Germline V CDR1 and CDR2: SGHTA, FQGTGA. V lost 3 bases and J lost 0, with 17 bases in between. This CDR3 contains 17 residues. The CDR3 bases are TGTGCCAGCAGCTTTAGGACAGCGACAGAAATGAACACTGAAGCTTTCTTT. Amino acids: CASSFRTATEMNTEAFF.

This clonotype was seen ten or more times. V and J are TRBV10-3 and TRBJ1-2, with a tentative D call TRBD1 (5 bases). Trimming removed 2 bases at V and 4 bases at J, with 17 bases between. Germline loops: CDR1 ENHRY, CDR2 SYGVKD. The CDR3 extends over 16 amino acids. CDR3 region: CAISEETLRGIYGYTF. The CDR3 DNA reads TGTGCCATCAGTGAGGAGACGTTGAGGGGTATCTATGGCTACACCTTC.

The chain links TRBV20-1 to TRBJ1-2, with no clear D. Trimming took off 0 bases at V and 2 bases at J, with 10 bases between the two ends. The CDR3 runs to 14 residues. In germline, CDR1 is DFQATT, CDR2 SNEGSKA (reference sequence). The CDR3 sequence: CSARDGSTNYGYTF. The CDR3 DNA reads TGCAGTGCTAGAGATGGGAGCACAAACTATGGCTACACCTTC.

This clonotype was seen a few times. The chain employs TRBV20-1 and TRBJ2-3; TRBD2 aligns across 8 bases. Trimming took 6 bases from V and 3 from J; bases not matched to a gene: 8. This CDR3 is 14 amino acids long. Looked up from germline, CDR1 is DFQATT and CDR2 is SNEGSKA (reference sequence). The CDR3 spells CSAIRGGRTDTQYF. The CDR3 nucleotides read TGCAGTGCCATTCGGGGGGGCCGAACAGATACGCAGTATTTT.

This clonotype has ten or more counts. This rearrangement joins TRBV10-3 to TRBJ2-1, with D maybe TRBD2 (7 bases). Germline loops: CDR1 ENHRY, CDR2 SYGVKD. V was trimmed by 6 bases and J by 7 bases, leaving 16 bases between them. The CDR3 contains 14 residues. CDR3 protein: CAIRSGGGENEQFF. The CDR3 DNA reads TGTGCCATCAGATCTGGCGGGGGCGAGAATGAGCAGTTCTTC.

The V gene is TRBV27, the J gene TRBJ2-7; D is unresolved. Germline CDR1 is MNHEY and CDR2 is SMNVEV (reference sequence). The CDR3 extends over 12 amino acids. Trimming shortened V by 5 bases and J by 5 bases, and 10 bases separated the two germline ends. CDR3: CASSPTTHEQYF. The DNA of the CDR3 is TGTGCCAGCAGTCCCACTACCCACGAGCAGTACTTC.

This clonotype occurred many times. This rearrangement joins TRBV12-3 or TRBV12-4 to TRBJ2-7, with 9 bases fitting TRBD1. Trimming cost V 3 bases and J 4 bases; bases outside gene matches: 4. The CDR3 runs to 14 residues. Here the CDR3 reads CASSFGTGTYEQYF. Here the CDR3 DNA reads TGTGCCAGCAGTTTTGGGACAGGGACTTACGAGCAGTACTTC.

The table lists this clonotype with many counts. The chain joins TRBV5-4 to TRBJ2-5; weak D call: TRBD1 (5 bases). Trimming removed 4 bases from V and 3 bases from J, with 16 bases in between. Germline CDR1 and CDR2: SGHNT and YYREEE (reference sequence). The CDR3 extends over 15 amino acids. This CDR3 reads CASSRRTQGKETQYF. DNA for the CDR3: TGTGCCAGCAGCCGACGGACCCAGGGAAAAGAGACCCAGTACTTC.

There are many counts of this clonotype. The V and J genes are TRBV7-6 and TRBJ1-1; TRBD1 matches 7 bases. With 4 bases clipped from V and 11 bases from J, the junction kept 10 bases outside the gene matches. Germline CDR1 and CDR2: SGHVS and FNYEAQ. The CDR3 has 13 residues. CDR3: CASSSRDRGKAFF. As DNA, the CDR3 is TGTGCCAGCAGCTCCCGGGACAGAGGGAAGGCTTTCTTT.

This clonotype was detected ten times or more. This chain joins TRBV4-3 and TRBJ2-6, with D tentatively TRBD1 or TRBD2 (6 bases each). Per the germline V gene, CDR1 is LGHNA and CDR2 is YSLEER. The ends were cut back, 2 bases at V and 4 bases at J, with 12 bases in the middle. The CDR3 extends over 16 amino acids. CDR3 DNA sequence: TGCGCCAGCAGCCAAAAGACGGGGGCCGGGGCCAACGTCCTGACTTTC. Encoded protein: CASSQKTGAGANVLTF.

This chain joins TRBV29-1 and TRBJ2-2; the D is unclear. This CDR3 is built from 13 residues. Germline values: CDR1 SQVTM, CDR2 ANQGSEA. CDR3 in amino acids: CSFQAANTGELFF. CDR3 coding DNA: TGCAGTTTTCAGGCCGCGAACACCGGGGAGCTGTTTTTT.